The 32 T cell receptor beta chains below were found in one sample sequenced in a study of cytomegalovirus exposure and HLA in healthy donors. Assay: immunoSEQ multiplex PCR; the TCRdb copy retains only in-frame clones and omits some. The sample shows about 150,000 clones, 90% to 95% of them seen only once. Sequenced input: PBMCs. All receptors come from a man in his late teens or twenties in good health and CMV-seronegative.

The genes are TRBV30 and TRBJ2-4; D perhaps matches TRBD2 (6 bases). This CDR3 comprises 14 residues. Germline V gives CDR1 GTSNPN, CDR2 SVGIG (reference sequence). V was clipped by 6 bases and J by 5 bases, with 17 bases between them. Written as DNA, the CDR3 is TGTGCCTGCGTTGACCGGGACTCTCAAAACATTCAGTACTTC. Its protein product is CACVDRDSQNIQYF.

The rearrangement uses TRBV7-2 and TRBJ1-2, with D maybe TRBD1 (6 bases). Germline V gene lookup returns CDR1 SGHTA and CDR2 FQGNSA. Trimming shortened V by 2 bases and J by 7 bases, and 11 bases separated the two germline ends. This CDR3 is 13 amino acids long. The CDR3 region is CASSLYRGGGYTF. The CDR3 DNA sequence: TGTGCCAGCAGCTTATATAGGGGGGGTGGCTACACCTTC.

This sequence joins TRBV27 and TRBJ1-1, with D possibly matching TRBD1 (6 bases). The CDR3 contains 14 residues. Germline loops: CDR1 MNHEY, CDR2 SMNVEV (reference sequence). V gave up 7 bases and J gave up 5 bases, with 17 bases separating them. The CDR3 DNA is TGTGCCAGCAACGGCCTCAGGGGCTTAACTGAAGCTTTCTTT. Residues: CASNGLRGLTEAFF.

This clone was detected only once. The chain links TRBV7-2 to TRBJ2-1, with D perhaps matching TRBD2 (5 bases). The V end was cut by 5 bases, the J end by 3 bases, with 14 bases between. The CDR3 has 15 amino acids. Looked up from germline, CDR1 is SGHTA and CDR2 is FQGNSA. CDR3 DNA sequence: TGTGCCAGCAGCCCCGAGCCGGGAAACTACAATGAGCAGTTCTTC. Protein product: CASSPEPGNYNEQFF.

This clone has only a few counts. The chain combines TRBV5-5 with TRBJ2-7; TRBD2 is a possible D gene (5 bases). The CDR3 covers 14 residues. Germline V lookup: CDR1 SGHKS, CDR2 YYEKEE (reference sequence). V was shortened by 2 bases and J by 3 bases, with 12 bases between the two germline ends. CDR3 DNA sequence: TGTGCCAGCAGCTTCGAGACTAACTTCTACGAGCAGTACTTC. This gives the protein CASSFETNFYEQYF. Supplemented by reference TRBV5-5 and TRBJ2-7, the full variable domain reads DAGVTQSPTHLIKTRGQQVTLRCSPISGHKSVSWYQQVLGQGPQFIFQYYEKEERGRGNFPDRFSARQFPNYSSELNVNALLLGDSALYLCASSFETNFYEQYFGPGTRLTVT.

This chain uses TRBV19 with TRBJ1-5; 11 bases agree with TRBD1. The CDR3 contains 17 residues. The junction had 12 bases not matched to a gene; V was cut back by 6 bases and J by 5 bases. CDR1 and CDR2 from the germline V gene are LNHDA and SQIVND (reference sequence). CDR3 sequence reads: CASSDGQGAGGYQPQHF. The CDR3 bases are TGTGCCAGTAGCGACGGACAGGGGGCCGGAGGCTATCAGCCCCAGCATTTT.

This clone was counted a single time. The V call is TRBV4-1, the J call TRBJ2-5, with 7 bases lining up with TRBD1. Germline CDR1 MGHRA, CDR2 YSYEKL. V shed 5 bases and J 5 bases; nucleotides not matched to a gene: 14. The CDR3 has 16 residues. The CDR3 is CASSGMGKGALETQYF. As DNA, the CDR3 is TGCGCCAGCAGCGGCATGGGGAAGGGGGCGTTGGAGACCCAGTACTTC.

The chain uses TRBV18 and TRBJ1-4; no reliable D call. The germline V and J ends were trimmed by 1 base and 4 bases, with 13 bases remaining between them. Germline-derived CDR1 and CDR2 are KGHSH and LQKENI. This CDR3 is built from 16 residues. This chain's CDR3 is CASSPREEDLNEKLFF. The CDR3 nucleotides are TGTGCCAGCTCACCACGGGAGGAGGATCTTAATGAAAAACTGTTTTTT.

The chain has TRBV6-5 and TRBJ1-3; D is ambiguous. CDR1 is MNHEY, CDR2 SVGAGI, per germline. CDR3 length: 14 amino acids. Trimming removed 6 bases at V and 4 bases at J, with 13 bases between. CDR3 residues: CASSRKSRGNTIYF. In DNA, the CDR3 is TGTGCCAGCAGCCGAAAAAGCAGGGGAAACACCATATATTTT.

The chain carries TRBV30 and TRBJ1-3, with 9 nucleotides matching TRBD1. Germline assignment: CDR1 GTSNPN and CDR2 SVGIG (reference sequence). V was clipped by 2 bases and J by 4 bases; unmatched bases: 3. The CDR3 consists of 14 residues. CDR3 nucleotides: TGTGCCTGGAGTCCCGGGACAGGGGGAAACACCATATATTTT. As protein: CAWSPGTGGNTIYF.

The chain combines TRBV7-9 with TRBJ2-6; D unclear. CDR3 length: 14 residues. Germline loops: CDR1 SEHNR, CDR2 FQNEAQ (reference sequence). Trimming shortened V by 4 bases and J by 1 base, and 5 bases separated the two germline ends. The CDR3 DNA reads TGTGCCAGCAGCTCTAAATCTGGGGCCAACGTCCTGACTTTC. Protein sequence: CASSSKSGANVLTF. The full variable domain, with the rest looked up from reference TRBV7-9 and TRBJ2-6, is DTGVSQNPRHKITKRGQNVTFRCDPISEHNRLYWYRQTLGQGPEFLTYFQNEAQLEKSRLLSDRFSAERPKGSFSTLEIQRTEQGDSAMYLCASSSKSGANVLTFGAGSRLTVL.

This rearrangement joins TRBV19 to TRBJ1-1; the D gene is possibly TRBD1 (5 bases). The V gene's germline CDR1 is LNHDA and CDR2 SQIVND (reference sequence). This CDR3 spans 16 amino acids. V lost 3 bases, J lost 0 bases, and 14 bases lay in between. The CDR3 is CASSISRGQVNTEAFF. The CDR3 DNA is TGTGCCAGTAGTATTTCACGAGGACAAGTGAACACTGAAGCTTTCTTT.

This clone was picked up a small number of times. The V gene is TRBV18, the J gene TRBJ2-7, with 8 bases fitting TRBD1. The J segment lost 5 bases and the V segment lost 3 bases, leaving 6 bases of the junction unmatched. CDR1 is KGHSH and CDR2 is LQKENI in the germline V gene. This CDR3 spans 14 amino acids. Written as DNA, the CDR3 is TGTGCCAGCTCACCGGGCAGGGGGCCCGACGAGCAGTACTTC. Protein product: CASSPGRGPDEQYF. Drawing the rest from reference TRBV18 and TRBJ2-7, the complete variable domain is NAGVMQNPRHLVRRRGQEARLRCSPMKGHSHVYWYRQLPEEGLKFMVYLQKENIIDESGMPKERFSAEFPKEGPSILRIQQVVRGDSAAYFCASSPGRGPDEQYFGPGTRLTVT.

The chain joins TRBV11-2 to TRBJ2-7, with D perhaps TRBD2 (6 bases). CDR3 length: 13 amino acids. Germline values: CDR1 SGHAT, CDR2 FQNNGV. V was cut by 5 bases and J by 1 base, with 9 bases left in between. CDR3 nucleotides: TGTGCCAGCAGCCCTGGACTATCCTACGAGCAGTACGTC. As protein: CASSPGLSYEQYV.

This chain uses TRBV6-1 with TRBJ2-1; TRBD2 aligns across 9 bases. V was clipped by 1 base and J by 0 bases; unmatched bases: 7. CDR1 MNHNS and CDR2 SASEGT come from the germline V gene. The CDR3 contains 18 residues. CDR3 in DNA: TGTGCCAGCAGTGAAGGTAGGACTAGCGTTAGCTCCTACAATGAGCAGTTCTTC. Residues: CASSEGRTSVSSYNEQFF.

The V call is TRBV5-1, the J call TRBJ2-7; 7 bases align to TRBD2. Germline trimming cut 0 bases from V and 3 bases from J; bases unmatched to any gene: 9. The CDR3 has 16 residues. Per germline, CDR1 SGHRS and CDR2 YFSETQ. The CDR3 DNA reads as TGCGCCAGCAGCTTGGAGGGCCGGGAGGTGGGCTACGAGCAGTACGTC. Translating gives CASSLEGREVGYEQYV.

This clone came up a few times. The chain links TRBV10-3 to TRBJ2-7, with 8 nucleotides matching TRBD1. The CDR3 has 12 residues. J gave up 2 bases and V 6 bases, and 0 bases lay outside the gene matches. From germline, CDR1 is ENHRY and CDR2 SYGVKD. The DNA of the CDR3 is TGTGCCATCAGGGACAGGGCCTACGAGCAGTACTTC. Its protein is CAIRDRAYEQYF.

J is TRBJ2-1 and V is TRBV27; 10 bases map to TRBD1. The CDR3 is made up of 20 amino acids. Germline CDR1 and CDR2: MNHEY and SMNVEV (reference sequence). After removal of 5 bases from V and 7 bases from J, the junction contained 23 bases not matched to a gene. The CDR3 sequence: CASSAGSRDRDRGRLNEQFF. The CDR3 DNA reads TGTGCCAGCAGTGCCGGATCCCGGGACAGGGACAGGGGCCGTCTAAATGAGCAGTTCTTC.

The chain employs TRBV4-1 and TRBJ2-4; 14 nucleotides align to TRBD2. The CDR3 is made up of 17 amino acids. The ends lost 3 bases at V and 3 bases at J; junction bases unmatched: 4. Looked up from germline, CDR1 is MGHRA and CDR2 is YSYEKL. CDR3 loop: CASSHPGLAGGKNIQYF. DNA of the CDR3: TGCGCCAGCAGCCATCCCGGACTAGCGGGAGGCAAAAACATTCAGTACTTC.

V usage is TRBV9 and J usage is TRBJ2-2, with 7 bases identical to TRBD2. Germline CDR1 is SGDLS and CDR2 is YYNGEE. The CDR3 is 17 residues long. With V trimmed by 0 bases and J by 2 bases, 7 bases remained unmatched. Here the CDR3 reads CASSVGGSGANTGELFF. The CDR3 DNA is TGTGCCAGCAGCGTAGGAGGAAGCGGGGCTAACACCGGGGAGCTGTTTTTT.

V gene TRBV5-6 combines with J gene TRBJ2-1, with 9 nucleotides matching TRBD1. With 4 bases clipped from V and 2 bases from J, the junction kept 16 bases outside the gene matches. Germline V gene data show CDR1 as SGHDT and CDR2 as YYEEEE. The length of the CDR3 is 19 residues. The DNA of the CDR3 is TGTGCCAGCAGCCCCCTAGGACAGGGGAATCTAGTCGCCTACAATGAGCAGTTCTTC. Translating it yields CASSPLGQGNLVAYNEQFF. The full variable domain, in which reference TRBV5-6 and TRBJ2-1 provide the parts outside the CDR3, is DAGVTQSPTHLIKTRGQQVTLRCSPKSGHDTVSWYQQALGQGPQFIFQYYEEEERQRGNFPDRFSGHQFPNYSSELNVNALLLGDSALYLCASSPLGQGNLVAYNEQFFGPGTRLTVL.

This clone has just one count. The J gene is TRBJ2-2, the V gene TRBV9, with D unresolved. The CDR3 length is 14 residues. Looked up from germline, CDR1 is SGDLS and CDR2 is YYNGEE. V lost 0 bases to trimming and J lost 3 bases, with 6 bases between them. The CDR3 loop reads CASSVVIDTGELFF. In DNA form, the CDR3 reads TGTGCCAGCAGCGTAGTTATTGACACCGGGGAGCTGTTTTTT.

J is TRBJ1-3 and V is TRBV5-6; no clear D. V shed 3 bases and J shed 0 bases, with 10 bases lying between them. The CDR3 length is 15 residues. Germline V CDR1 and CDR2: SGHDT, YYEEEE. The DNA of the CDR3 is TGTGCCAGCAGCTGGAGAAGAATCTCTGGAAACACCATATATTTT. Translation: CASSWRRISGNTIYF. Filled out from reference TRBV5-6 and TRBJ1-3, the complete variable domain reads DAGVTQSPTHLIKTRGQQVTLRCSPKSGHDTVSWYQQALGQGPQFIFQYYEEEERQRGNFPDRFSGHQFPNYSSELNVNALLLGDSALYLCASSWRRISGNTIYFGEGSWLTVV.

This clone has just one count. The chain carries TRBV2 and TRBJ2-5; maybe TRBD1 (6 bases). Germline CDR1 reads SNHLY; CDR2 reads FYNNEI. This CDR3 is built from 13 residues. The ends were cut back, 7 bases at V and 0 bases at J, with 9 bases in the middle. This CDR3 is CASTRDNQETQYF. The DNA for the CDR3 is TGTGCCAGCACCCGGGACAACCAAGAGACCCAGTACTTC. Full variable domain (rest looked up from reference TRBV2 and TRBJ2-5): EPEVTQTPSHQVTQMGQEVILRCVPISNHLYFYWYRQILGQKVEFLVSFYNNEISEKSEIFDDQFSVERPDGSNFTLKIRSTKLEDSAMYFCASTRDNQETQYFGPGTRLLVL.

The V and J genes are TRBV27 and TRBJ2-1; 13 bases are shared with TRBD2. The CDR3 is 18 amino acids. CDR1 and CDR2 from the germline V gene are MNHEY and SMNVEV (reference sequence). J gave up 1 base and V 5 bases, and 8 bases lay outside the gene matches. CDR3 residues: CASSTTSGRAVSYNEQFF. The DNA of the CDR3 is TGTGCCAGCAGTACCACTAGCGGGAGGGCTGTTTCCTACAATGAGCAGTTCTTC.

The chain couples TRBV11-2 to TRBJ1-1; TRBD1 matches 8 bases. Germline CDR1 reads SGHAT; CDR2 reads FQNNGV. The CDR3 consists of 13 residues. J was trimmed by 11 bases and V by 5 bases; bases with no gene match: 10. CDR3 in DNA: TGTGCCAGCAGCGCCGGGACAGGAAGATGGGCTTTCTTT. This gives the protein CASSAGTGRWAFF.

The V and J genes are TRBV6-1 and TRBJ1-4; D is unresolved. This CDR3 has 14 amino acids. The germline V gene encodes CDR1 MNHNS and CDR2 SASEGT. V lost 2 bases and J 4 bases, leaving 8 bases between the germline ends. CDR3 protein: CASSEMSRNEKLFF. As DNA, the CDR3 is TGTGCCAGCAGTGAAATGTCCCGTAATGAAAAACTGTTTTTT.

The chain links TRBV6-5 to TRBJ2-3, with D maybe TRBD1 (6 bases). Trimming stripped 0 bases from V and 5 bases from J, with 9 bases between. CDR3 length equals 14 residues. The germline V gene has CDR1 MNHEY and CDR2 SVGAGI. The DNA of the CDR3 is TGTGCCAGCAGTTACTCGCAGGGGTTAGATACGCAGTATTTT. Protein: CASSYSQGLDTQYF.

V is TRBV7-9 and J is TRBJ1-1; no firm D call. Trimming took 5 bases from V and 6 from J, leaving 10 bases between them. The CDR3 consists of 12 residues. CDR1 is SEHNR, CDR2 FQNEAQ, per germline (reference sequence). Here the CDR3 DNA reads TGTGCCAGCAGCCGGGAAGAGGCTGAAGCTTTCTTT. It translates to CASSREEAEAFF.

The chain joins TRBV4-1 to TRBJ1-1; 7 bases map to TRBD1. This CDR3 has 16 amino acids. Germline V lookup: CDR1 MGHRA, CDR2 YSYEKL. Unmatched junction bases numbered 8, after V lost 4 bases and J lost 0 bases. The chain's CDR3 is CASSPEVQGMNTEAFF. As DNA, the CDR3 is TGCGCCAGCAGCCCCGAGGTACAGGGGATGAACACTGAAGCTTTCTTT.

V usage is TRBV11-2 and J usage is TRBJ1-1; possible D gene TRBD1, 5 bases. CDR1 is SGHAT, CDR2 FQNNGV, per germline. With 1 base removed from V and 8 bases from J, the gap between germline ends came to 11 bases. The CDR3 runs 13 residues. CDR3 coding DNA: TGTGCCAGCAGCTTAGGCTTGACAGTAGAAGCTTTCTTT. Residues: CASSLGLTVEAFF.

V is TRBV19 and J is TRBJ2-4; maybe TRBD2 (5 bases). The germline V and J ends were trimmed by 4 bases and 5 bases, with 18 bases remaining between them. This CDR3 contains 16 residues. Germline V gene data show CDR1 as LNHDA and CDR2 as SQIVND (reference sequence). The CDR3 bases are TGTGCCAGTAGTAAGTTCTCCCCGGGAATCCAAAACATTCAGTACTTC. This encodes CASSKFSPGIQNIQYF.